The rows below give T cell receptor beta chains drawn from one sample of a study of breast tumors, draining lymph nodes, adjacent tissues. One entry per CDR3 protein results from TCRdb running MiXCR on the multiplex PCR reads. The sample holds 100,000 or so distinct CDR3 sequences; around 20% are singletons and the top ten take approximately 1.2%. Sequencing was performed on axillary lymph node tissue. The receptors derive from a female donor with breast cancer. Some clones in this sample may be carry-over from other donors' samples. The CDR3 runs from the conserved cysteine through the conserved F or W. Each record gives: CDR3 length, V gene, clone size, J gene, D gene, CDR3 DNA, CDR3 protein. A D gene is named only where the DNA matches it firmly. Only some rows state a clone size, as once, few, many or a class for expanded clones.

14,TRBV9,many,TRBJ1-2,NA,TGTGCCAGCAGCGTAGCAGGGGTTGGGTATGGCTACACCTTC,CASSVAGVGYGYTF
15,TRBV2,many,TRBJ1-5,NA,TGTGCCAGCAGAGAAAGGGTTTCTGGCAATCAGCCCCAGCATTTT,CASRERVSGNQPQHF
16,TRBV4-1,NA,TRBJ2-4,TRBD1,TGCGCCAGCAGCCATCCCACACAGGGGTACAAAAACATTCAGTACTTC,CASSHPTQGYKNIQYF
17,TRBV9,many,TRBJ2-1,TRBD2,TGTGCCAGCAGCGACCCAAGAGAGCTAGCGGGAGTCAATGAGCAGTTCTTC,CASSDPRELAGVNEQFF
15,TRBV6-5,many,TRBJ1-4,TRBD1,TGTGCCAGCAGTTATACGGGACAGTATAATGAAAAACTGTTTTTT,CASSYTGQYNEKLFF
17,TRBV6-6,many,TRBJ1-5,TRBD1,TGTGCCAGCAGTTACCGACCGGCAGGGACAGGAGATCAGCCCCAGCATTTT,CASSYRPAGTGDQPQHF
13,TRBV2,many,TRBJ2-3,NA,TGTGCCAGCACGGGGGTCGGGACAGATACGCAGTATTTT,CASTGVGTDTQYF
23,TRBV11-1,many,TRBJ2-1,TRBD2,TGTGCCAGCAGCCGCGGAGGGGACAACAACCCAAGGACTAGCGGGAGGCCATCCAATGAGCAGTTCTTC,CASSRGGDNNPRTSGRPSNEQFF
15,TRBV20-1,many,TRBJ2-6,NA,TGCAGTGCTAGAGGCCCAGGGACTGGGGCCAACGTCCTGACTTTC,CSARGPGTGANVLTF
16,TRBV28,NA,TRBJ2-5,NA,TGTGCCAGCAGTCTTCTTCCGGGCAGCGGCCAAGAGACCCAGTACTTC,CASSLLPGSGQETQYF
15,TRBV28,few,TRBJ1-2,NA,TGTGCCAGCAGTTTACGGGGGGGGTGGGACTATGGCTACACCTTC,CASSLRGGWDYGYTF
14,TRBV24-1,many,TRBJ2-6,NA,TGTGCCACCAGTGAGCGCTCTGGGGCCAACGTCCTGACTTTC,CATSERSGANVLTF
15,TRBV9,many,TRBJ1-2,TRBD1,TGTGCCAGCAGCGCCCGGGACAGGGGAGGCTATGGCTACACCTTC,CASSARDRGGYGYTF
14,TRBV6-1,many,TRBJ2-3,TRBD1,TGTGCCTCCGCCGGGACAGGGGCCGCAGATACGCAGTATTTT,CASAGTGAADTQYF
12,TRBV9,once,TRBJ2-3,NA,TGTGCCAGCGGCCCTGGGGGGGATACGCAGTATTTT,CASGPGGDTQYF
14,TRBV7-9,many,TRBJ1-3,NA,TGTGCCAGCAGCCCGGGGGCTAATCGAAACACCATATATTTT,CASSPGANRNTIYF
14,TRBV20-1,many,TRBJ2-3,TRBD1,TGCAGTGCTGTCCGGGACAGGGGCACAGATACGCAGTATTTT,CSAVRDRGTDTQYF
16,TRBV5-8,many,TRBJ2-7,TRBD2,TGTGCCAGCAGCTCGGCAGGGACTAGCGGTATCTACGAGCAGTACTTC,CASSSAGTSGIYEQYF
13,TRBV30,many,TRBJ1-2,NA,TGTGCCTGGAGGTCTGGCTTTTCATCTGGCTACACCTTC,CAWRSGFSSGYTF
12,TRBV6-1,many,TRBJ1-4,NA,TGTGCCAGCAGCCAGACATACAAAAAACTGTTTTTT,CASSQTYKKLFF
16,TRBV2,many,TRBJ2-2,TRBD1,TGTGCCAGCAGTGCGCGGACAGGGAGCTACACCGGGGAGCTGTTTTTT,CASSARTGSYTGELFF
14,TRBV11-1,NA,TRBJ2-7,NA,TGTGCCAGCAGCCGGACAGACGGGTCCTACGAGCAGTACTTC,CASSRTDGSYEQYF
14,TRBV7-2,many,TRBJ1-3,NA,TGTGCCAGCAGCTTAGTTCCAGGGGTCAACACCATATATTTT,CASSLVPGVNTIYF
12,TRBV11-2,many,TRBJ1-2,NA,TGTGCCACCAGGGACTTCAACTATGGCTACACCTTC,CATRDFNYGYTF
12,TRBV20-1,many,TRBJ1-2,NA,TGCAGTGCGTCGGACGGGCGCTATGGCTACACCTTC,CSASDGRYGYTF
14,TRBV20-1,many,TRBJ2-3,NA,TGCAGTGCTAGCACCCAAAGGCACACAGATACGCAGTATTTT,CSASTQRHTDTQYF
12,TRBV10-3,many,TRBJ2-2,NA,TGTGCCATCAGTGAGTCATCCGGGGAGCTGTTTTTT,CAISESSGELFF
15,TRBV6-1,NA,TRBJ1-5,TRBD1,TGTGCCAGCAGTACGACAGGGGAGGGCGGAGGGCCCCAGCATTTT,CASSTTGEGGGPQHF
13,TRBV2,NA,TRBJ2-7,TRBD1,TGTGCCAGCAGCGGGACAGGGATCTACGAGCAGTACTTC,CASSGTGIYEQYF
15,TRBV7-9,many,TRBJ1-2,NA,TGTGCCAGCAGCTTAGCGGCAGCGTATTTCCATGGCTACACCTTC,CASSLAAAYFHGYTF
15,TRBV20-1,many,TRBJ2-6,NA,TGCAGTGCTTTTGACAGACGCTCTGGGGCCAACGTCCTGACTTTC,CSAFDRRSGANVLTF
15,TRBV6-1,many,TRBJ1-3,NA,TGTGCCAGCGTGCGGGGAAGTAGCTCTGGAAACACCATATATTTT,CASVRGSSSGNTIYF
15,TRBV19,many,TRBJ2-7,NA,TGTGCCAGTAGTTCCACAGCACTCGGGCCCTACGAGCAGTACTTC,CASSSTALGPYEQYF
18,TRBV20-1,NA,TRBJ1-1,NA,TGCAGTGCTACGCGCTCCTCGACAGGTGGTGCGGCGGACACTGAAGCTTTCTTT,CSATRSSTGGAADTEAFF
15,TRBV30,NA,TRBJ1-5,NA,TGTGCCTGGAGCCCACGTGGGGATTTTTATCAGCCCCAGCATTTT,CAWSPRGDFYQPQHF
13,TRBV6-6,many,TRBJ1-4,TRBD1,TGTGCCAGCACAAGGGCAGGGGGCGAAAAACTGTTTTTT,CASTRAGGEKLFF
15,TRBV7-9,many,TRBJ2-1,TRBD1,TGTGCCAGCAGCGTCCGGGACAGGGGGCTCAATGAGCAGTTCTTC,CASSVRDRGLNEQFF
17,TRBV5-1,NA,TRBJ1-1,NA,TGCGCCAGCAGCTTGGACCCGGGGTGGGGCGCGAACACTGAAGCTTTCTTT,CASSLDPGWGANTEAFF
15,TRBV27,many,TRBJ1-2,NA,TGTGCCAGCAGTTTGGTTGGACACCTCAACTATGGCTACACCTTC,CASSLVGHLNYGYTF
15,TRBV30,few,TRBJ1-3,TRBD1,TGTGCCTGGAGAGGATGGGGACAGGGGCGAAACACCATATATTTT,CAWRGWGQGRNTIYF
14,TRBV20-1,NA,TRBJ1-5,NA,TGCAGTGCTAAGCTGGGGGCGAACAGTCAGCCCCAGCATTTT,CSAKLGANSQPQHF
14,TRBV6-1,many,TRBJ2-7,TRBD1,TGTGCCAGCAGTAATACAGGGGGAGTATACGAGCAGTACTTC,CASSNTGGVYEQYF
14,TRBV20-1,many,TRBJ1-3,NA,TGCAGTGCACCGGGGGAGGCCCCAGGAAACACCATATATTTT,CSAPGEAPGNTIYF
15,TRBV9,many,TRBJ2-2,NA,TGTGCCAGCAGCGTAGCCCCGGACACGGTTGGGGAGCTGTTTTTT,CASSVAPDTVGELFF
15,TRBV6-1,many,TRBJ1-6,NA,TGTGCCAGCATCGAAGGAACAGGGACTGGTTCACCCCTCCACTTT,CASIEGTGTGSPLHF
16,TRBV9,NA,TRBJ2-3,TRBD2,TGTGCCAGCAGCCGGACTAGCGGGAGGCAAACAGATACGCAGTATTTT,CASSRTSGRQTDTQYF
15,TRBV5-8,many,TRBJ2-3,TRBD1,TGTGCCAGCAGCAACCGGAAGGGGGCCACAGATACGCAGTATTTT,CASSNRKGATDTQYF
16,TRBV7-7,NA,TRBJ2-6,NA,TGTGCTAGCAGCGAAGGACCGATCTCTGGGGCCAACGTCCTGACTTTC,CASSEGPISGANVLTF
15,TRBV29-1,many,TRBJ1-2,NA,TGCAGCGTTGACAAGGACAGACCTTATAACTATGGCTACACCTTC,CSVDKDRPYNYGYTF
14,TRBV5-4,many,TRBJ2-7,TRBD2,TGTGCCAGCAGCTTGGCAAGCGGGGGGGGGGAGCAGTACTTC,CASSLASGGGEQYF
14,TRBV20-1,many,TRBJ1-5,TRBD1,TGCAGTGCTAGAGTTGGACAGGGGAATCAGCCCCAGCATTTT,CSARVGQGNQPQHF
15,TRBV7-3,few,TRBJ1-6,NA,TGTGCCAGCAGTCCCCAATCGGGCAATGGCTCACCCCTCCACTTT,CASSPQSGNGSPLHF
13,TRBV19,NA,TRBJ1-1,NA,TGTGCCAGTAGTATTGACGGATACACTGAAGCTTTCTTT,CASSIDGYTEAFF
13,TRBV7-3,many,TRBJ2-1,NA,TGTGCCAGCAGCTTAGAGGTTGGGCGGGAGCAGTTCTTC,CASSLEVGREQFF
21,TRBV5-1,few,TRBJ2-6,NA,TGCGCCAGCAGCCAAAGGGGTAATGCCAGGGAAGGATTCTCTGGGGCCAACGTCCTGACTTTC,CASSQRGNAREGFSGANVLTF
17,TRBV28,few,TRBJ2-2,TRBD1,TGTGCCAGCAGTTTAGCTCAGGGGGCAGGGAACACCGGGGAGCTGTTTTTT,CASSLAQGAGNTGELFF
13,TRBV12-3/TRBV12-4,many,TRBJ1-2,NA,TGTGCCAGCAGTCTTGGCAGGCCTCATGGCTACACCTTC,CASSLGRPHGYTF
14,TRBV5-1,many,TRBJ2-7,TRBD2,TGCGCCAGCAGCTTGGAGGGACTAGCGGTTGAGCAGTACTTC,CASSLEGLAVEQYF